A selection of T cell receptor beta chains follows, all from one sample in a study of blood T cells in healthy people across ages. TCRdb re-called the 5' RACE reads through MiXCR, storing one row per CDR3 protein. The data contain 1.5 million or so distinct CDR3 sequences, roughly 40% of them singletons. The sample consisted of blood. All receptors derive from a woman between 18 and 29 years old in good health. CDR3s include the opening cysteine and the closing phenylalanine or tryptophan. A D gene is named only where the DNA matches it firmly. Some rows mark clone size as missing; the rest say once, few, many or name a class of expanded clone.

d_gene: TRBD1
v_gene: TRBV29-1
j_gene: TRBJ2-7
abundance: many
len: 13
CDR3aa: CSVSPGGLSEQYF
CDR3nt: TGCAGCGTCAGTCCAGGGGGTCTAAGCGAGCAGTACTTC

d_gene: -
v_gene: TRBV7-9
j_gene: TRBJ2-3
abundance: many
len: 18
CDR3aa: CASSSVAGAGERTDTQYF
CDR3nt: TGTGCCAGCAGTTCCGTTGCAGGGGCGGGAGAAAGAACAGATACGCAGTATTTT

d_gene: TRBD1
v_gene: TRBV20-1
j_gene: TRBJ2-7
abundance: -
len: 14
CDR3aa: CSATGTGDSYEQYF
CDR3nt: TGCAGTGCTACCGGGACAGGGGACTCCTACGAGCAGTACTTC

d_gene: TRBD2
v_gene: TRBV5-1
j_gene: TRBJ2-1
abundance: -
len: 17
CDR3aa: CASRFTSGRTGYNEQFF
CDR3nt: TGCGCCAGCAGATTTACTAGCGGGAGAACGGGCTACAATGAGCAGTTCTTC

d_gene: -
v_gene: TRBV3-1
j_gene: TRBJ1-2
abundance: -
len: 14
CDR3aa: CASSQADTAYGYTF
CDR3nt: TGTGCCAGCAGCCAAGCGGACACGGCCTATGGCTACACCTTC

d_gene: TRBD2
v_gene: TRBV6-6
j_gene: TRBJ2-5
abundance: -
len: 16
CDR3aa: CASSYEERGGIETQYF
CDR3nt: TGTGCCAGCAGTTACGAGGAGCGGGGGGGCATAGAGACCCAGTACTTC

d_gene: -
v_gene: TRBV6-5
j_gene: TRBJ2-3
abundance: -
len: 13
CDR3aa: CASRTGWPDTQYF
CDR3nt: TGTGCCAGCAGGACGGGTTGGCCAGATACGCAGTATTTT

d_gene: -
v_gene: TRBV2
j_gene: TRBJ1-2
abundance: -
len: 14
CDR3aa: CASSVGTYDYGYTF
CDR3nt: TGTGCCAGCAGTGTAGGGACGTACGACTATGGCTACACCTTC

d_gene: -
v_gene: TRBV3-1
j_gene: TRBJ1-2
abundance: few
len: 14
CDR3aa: CASSQHFDSYGYTF
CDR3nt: TGTGCCAGCAGCCAACACTTCGACAGCTATGGCTACACCTTC

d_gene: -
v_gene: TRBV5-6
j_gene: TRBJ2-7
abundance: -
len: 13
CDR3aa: CASSPYVTGEQYF
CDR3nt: TGTGCCAGCAGCCCGTACGTGACCGGCGAGCAGTACTTC

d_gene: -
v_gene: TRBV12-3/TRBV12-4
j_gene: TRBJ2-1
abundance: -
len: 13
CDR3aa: CASSWGNYNEQFF
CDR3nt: TGTGCCAGCAGTTGGGGTAATTACAATGAGCAGTTCTTC

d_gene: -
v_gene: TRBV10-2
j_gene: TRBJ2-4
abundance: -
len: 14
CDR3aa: CASSEDQRAPRQYF
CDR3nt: TGCGCCAGCAGTGAAGATCAGCGAGCCCCGCGGCAGTACTTC

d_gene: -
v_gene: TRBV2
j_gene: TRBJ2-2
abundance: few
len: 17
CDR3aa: CASSVGGQSLNTGELFF
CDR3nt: TGTGCCAGCAGTGTCGGGGGACAGTCACTGAACACCGGGGAGCTGTTTTTT

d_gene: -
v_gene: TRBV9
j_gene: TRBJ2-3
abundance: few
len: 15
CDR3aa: CASSVAPTGGNTQYF
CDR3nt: TGTGCCAGCAGCGTAGCTCCCACTGGGGGAAATACGCAGTATTTT

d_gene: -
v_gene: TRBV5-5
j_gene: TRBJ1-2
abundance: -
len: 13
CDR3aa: CASRIDRMDGYTF
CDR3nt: TGTGCCAGCAGGATAGACAGGATGGATGGCTACACCTTC

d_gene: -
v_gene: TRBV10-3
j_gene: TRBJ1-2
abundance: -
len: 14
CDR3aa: CAISEGSREDGYTF
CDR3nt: TGTGCCATCAGTGAAGGGTCCAGGGAGGATGGCTACACCTTC

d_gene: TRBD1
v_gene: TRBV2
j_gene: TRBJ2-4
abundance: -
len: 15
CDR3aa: CASTPTGSPQETQYF
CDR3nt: TGTGCCAGCACCCCGACAGGGTCCCCCCAAGAGACACAGTACTTC

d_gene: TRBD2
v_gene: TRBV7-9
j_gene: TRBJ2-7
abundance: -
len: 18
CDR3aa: CASSSPGLAGVASNEQYF
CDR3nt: TGTGCCAGCAGCTCACCGGGACTAGCGGGAGTAGCGAGCAATGAGCAGTACTTC

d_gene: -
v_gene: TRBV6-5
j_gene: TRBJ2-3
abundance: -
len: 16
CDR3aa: CASSYSPGGSTDTQYF
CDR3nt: TGTGCCAGCAGTTACTCCCCCGGAGGGAGCACAGATACGCAGTATTTT

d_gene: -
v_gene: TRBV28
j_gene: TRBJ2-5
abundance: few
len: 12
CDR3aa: CASSFPWETQYF
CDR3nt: TGTGCCAGCAGTTTTCCTTGGGAGACCCAGTACTTC

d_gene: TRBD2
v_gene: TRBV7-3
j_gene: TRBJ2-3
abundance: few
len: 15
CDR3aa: CASSTSGGPTDTQYF
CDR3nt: TGTGCCAGCAGCACTAGCGGGGGGCCCACAGATACGCAGTATTTT

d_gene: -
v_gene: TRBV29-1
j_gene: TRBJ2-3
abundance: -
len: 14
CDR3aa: CSVEGTGSTDTQYF
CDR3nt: TGCAGCGTTGAAGGGACGGGGAGCACAGATACGCAGTATTTT